These T cell receptor beta chains were read from a single sample in a study of shared clonotypes between healthy human individuals. Some clones are missing from TCRdb's copy, which holds only in-frame ones; the method was immunoSEQ multiplex PCR. Seen here are 550,000 to 700,000 clones, around 73% observed once, and the top ten hold around 2%. The source material was memory CD4+ T cells sorted from blood. These TCRs come from a woman in her thirties in good health. Both conserved end residues are part of each CDR3. A D gene is named only where the DNA matches it firmly. For some rows the clone size is stated as once, few or many, or as a class when expanded; others skip it.

d_gene	v_gene	j_gene	abundance	CDR3nt	CDR3aa
NA	TRBV7-9	TRBJ2-7	NA	TGTGCCAGCAGGGGCTCCGGCGACGAGCAGTACTTC	CASRGSGDEQYF
NA	TRBV27	TRBJ1-4	few	TGTGCCACAGGGCAGCGTAATGAAAAACTGTTTTTT	CATGQRNEKLFF
TRBD2	TRBV7-2	TRBJ2-1	many	TGTGCCAGCAGCCTAGGGGGACTAGCGGGAGGGTTAAATGAGCAGTTCTTC	CASSLGGLAGGLNEQFF
NA	TRBV19	TRBJ2-3	NA	TGTGCCAGTAAGCTTCAGGGCGGGGATACGCAGTATTTT	CASKLQGGDTQYF
NA	TRBV11-2	TRBJ2-7	NA	TGTGCCAGCACCTTGGACCGCCCCACTGCCTACGAGCAGTACTTC	CASTLDRPTAYEQYF
NA	TRBV4-1	TRBJ2-1	NA	TGCGCCAGCAGCCAAGTGGGCAGGGCACTCTACAATGAGCAGTTCTTC	CASSQVGRALYNEQFF
NA	TRBV6-1	TRBJ1-1	few	TGTGCCAGCAGGCCGAGGACATCTTGGAGCGCTGAAGCTTTCTTT	CASRPRTSWSAEAFF
NA	TRBV10-3	TRBJ2-6	few	TGTGCCATCAAAACGGATCCGGGGGCCAACGTCCTGACTTTC	CAIKTDPGANVLTF
TRBD2	TRBV6-4	TRBJ2-2	few	TGTGCCAGCAGTGACTCGCGGACTAGCGGCCCCACCGGGGAGCTGTTTTTT	CASSDSRTSGPTGELFF
TRBD1	TRBV28	TRBJ2-7	once	TGTGCCAGCAGTTTAGGGACAGGGTTTTACGAGCAGTACTTC	CASSLGTGFYEQYF
NA	TRBV2	TRBJ2-3	NA	TGTGCCAGCAGTGAAGGCACAGCCTCTAGCACAGATACGCAGTATTTT	CASSEGTASSTDTQYF
NA	TRBV4-1	TRBJ2-5	NA	TGCGCCAGCAGCCAAGAGGGGGGACGAGAGACCCAGTACTTC	CASSQEGGRETQYF
TRBD2	TRBV5-4	TRBJ2-7	NA	TGTGCCAGCAGCTTTGGGACTAGCGGCTTCTACGAGCAGTACTTC	CASSFGTSGFYEQYF
NA	TRBV4-1	TRBJ2-6	NA	TGCGCCAGCAGCCAGGCTCCTGCGAGCTCTGGGGCCAACGTCCTGACTTTC	CASSQAPASSGANVLTF
TRBD1	TRBV18	TRBJ2-1	few	TGTGCCAGCTCACCGACAGGGGTGACCTACAATGAGCAGTTCTTC	CASSPTGVTYNEQFF
NA	TRBV9	TRBJ1-1	few	TGTGCCAGCAGCCCCCTCCTAGCCCCGGGGGGCGAGAACACTGAAGCTTTCTTT	CASSPLLAPGGENTEAFF
TRBD2	TRBV10-2	TRBJ2-1	NA	TGCGCCAGTATCGGACTAGCGGGATACCCGTCAACCTACAATGAGCAGTTCTTC	CASIGLAGYPSTYNEQFF
TRBD2	TRBV11-2	TRBJ2-1	NA	TGTGCCAGCAGCTCTCTTTACGGGAGGGCCCACAATGAGCAGTTCTTC	CASSSLYGRAHNEQFF
NA	TRBV4-1	TRBJ1-5	NA	TGCGCCAGCAGCCAAGATGGGCACCCCAATCAGCCCCAGCATTTT	CASSQDGHPNQPQHF
NA	TRBV5-1	TRBJ2-1	few	TGCGCCAGCAGCTTGGATGGGGGGTACAATGAGCAGTTCTTC	CASSLDGGYNEQFF
NA	TRBV30	TRBJ1-2	NA	TGTGCCTGGGGGAGGAACAGGTCCGGCTACACCTTC	CAWGRNRSGYTF
NA	TRBV30	TRBJ1-5	NA	TGTGCCTGGAGTCCCCCGTGGAGGGTGAGGAATCAGCCCCAGCATTTT	CAWSPPWRVRNQPQHF
TRBD2	TRBV29-1	TRBJ2-2	NA	TGCAGCGTCGGACTAGCGGGACTTACCGGGGAGCTGTTTTTT	CSVGLAGLTGELFF
TRBD1	TRBV5-6	TRBJ1-2	NA	TGTGCCAGCAGCTATTTAGACAGGGGCTATGGCTACACCTTC	CASSYLDRGYGYTF
NA	TRBV7-8	TRBJ2-4	NA	TGTGCCAGCAGCTTGGCAACCGGGGGTAGGACGGACATTCAGTACTTC	CASSLATGGRTDIQYF
TRBD2	TRBV19	TRBJ2-7	NA	TGTGCCAGTAGTGCGGGGGAGGGCTACGAGCAGTACTTC	CASSAGEGYEQYF
NA	TRBV28	TRBJ1-1	NA	TGTGCCAGCAGTTCCCCCCGGAGAGGGAGGAACACTGAAGCTTTCTTT	CASSSPRRGRNTEAFF
TRBD1	TRBV10-3	TRBJ2-1	few	TGTGCCATCAGTGAGTATATGGGACAGGGGGCGAATGAGCAGTTCTTC	CAISEYMGQGANEQFF
NA	TRBV28	TRBJ2-5	few	TGTGCCAGCAGCCGCGGGACACCACAAGAGACCCAGTACTTC	CASSRGTPQETQYF
TRBD2	TRBV30	TRBJ2-3	many	TGTGCCTGGAGTGTACGAGCGGGAGGGCTCACAGATACGCAGTATTTT	CAWSVRAGGLTDTQYF
NA	TRBV5-1	TRBJ2-7	NA	TGCGCCAGCAGCTTGTTACCCAGGCTGGGTAAATCCTACGAGCAGTACTTC	CASSLLPRLGKSYEQYF
NA	TRBV5-1	TRBJ1-1	NA	TGCGCCAGCAGCCCCCGCTGGGTGCCGAACACTGAAGCTTTCTTT	CASSPRWVPNTEAFF
TRBD1	TRBV6-1	TRBJ2-5	NA	TGTGCCAGCAGCCTCAGGGGGTACCAAGAGACCCAGTACTTC	CASSLRGYQETQYF
NA	TRBV7-9	TRBJ1-1	few	TGTGCCAGCAGCTTAAGAGGGGACACTGAAGCTTTCTTT	CASSLRGDTEAFF
NA	TRBV25-1	TRBJ1-3	NA	TGTGCCAGCAGCCCAACCACCGGAAACACCATATATTTT	CASSPTTGNTIYF
NA	TRBV7-9	TRBJ2-7	NA	TGTGCCAGCAGCCCCCAGATCGGGAGCCCCTACGAGCAGTACTTC	CASSPQIGSPYEQYF
NA	TRBV5-4	TRBJ2-1	NA	TGTGCCAGCAGCCGGCTAACTAGCAATGAGCAGTTCTTC	CASSRLTSNEQFF
NA	TRBV9	TRBJ2-2	once	TGTGCCAGCAGCGTAGGGACTATGAACACCGGGGAGCTGTTTTTT	CASSVGTMNTGELFF
TRBD2	TRBV5-1	TRBJ2-1	NA	TGCGCCAGCAGCTTGACTAGCGGTACGCAGTTCTTC	CASSLTSGTQFF
NA	TRBV6-5	TRBJ2-7	NA	TGTGCCAGCAGTTACCAAACGGGACGGAACGAGCAGTACTTC	CASSYQTGRNEQYF
NA	TRBV7-9	TRBJ1-2	few	TGTGCCAGCAGCTTAGTTCCAGGGAGTCCCTATGGCTACACCTTC	CASSLVPGSPYGYTF
TRBD1	TRBV6-1	TRBJ2-7	NA	TGTGCCAGCAGTACCCAGGGGGCTGGCGAGCAGTACTTC	CASSTQGAGEQYF
NA	TRBV6-1	TRBJ2-5	NA	TGTGCCAGCAGTGAACCGACTTTAGAGACCCAGTACTTC	CASSEPTLETQYF
TRBD2	TRBV2	TRBJ2-7	NA	TGTGCCAGCAGTGAAGGTTTCGTCGCGGGACTAGCGGGAGTCTACGAGCAGTACTTC	CASSEGFVAGLAGVYEQYF
TRBD2	TRBV11-2	TRBJ2-2	NA	TGTGCCAGCAGCTTTGGGCTAGCGGGATTGACCGGGGAGCTGTTTTTT	CASSFGLAGLTGELFF
NA	TRBV5-1	TRBJ2-2	few	TGCGCCAGCAGCCGCGGACAGAACACCGGGGAGCTGTTTTTT	CASSRGQNTGELFF
TRBD2	TRBV28	TRBJ2-2	NA	TGTGCCAGCAGTTCCTCTCCCATAGCGGGATTAACCGGGGAGCTGTTTTTT	CASSSSPIAGLTGELFF
TRBD1	TRBV6-6	TRBJ1-5	NA	TGTGCCAGCAGAAACGGACAGGGTATTCAGCCCCAGCATTTT	CASRNGQGIQPQHF
NA	TRBV29-1	TRBJ1-2	NA	TGCAGCGTGGGAGAGACAGGCCTCTCTGGCTACACCTTC	CSVGETGLSGYTF
NA	TRBV27	TRBJ2-5	once	TGTGCCAGCATCCCGCCGGGTGAAGAGACCCAGTACTTC	CASIPPGEETQYF
TRBD2	TRBV10-1	TRBJ2-1	NA	TGCGCCAGCAGTGATTCTGCTAGCGGTTCCTACAATGAGCAGTTCTTC	CASSDSASGSYNEQFF
TRBD2	TRBV5-1	TRBJ2-5	once	TGCGCCACCGCCGAAGGGTGGCTAGCGGGGGAGTACCAAGAGACCCAGTACTTC	CATAEGWLAGEYQETQYF
NA	TRBV15	TRBJ1-2	NA	TGTGCCACCAGCAGAGTGGACCGCTCGTATTATGGCTACACCTTC	CATSRVDRSYYGYTF
NA	TRBV7-9	TRBJ2-1	NA	TGTGCCAGCAGCTTAGTAGGGAGCAGGGATTACAATGAGCAGTTCTTC	CASSLVGSRDYNEQFF
NA	TRBV30	TRBJ2-4	NA	TGTGCCTGGAGTGGCCATGGCAGGGCCAAAAACATTCAGTACTTC	CAWSGHGRAKNIQYF
TRBD1	TRBV4-1	TRBJ2-7	NA	TGCGCCAGCAGCCAGGGCCTTACAGGGGGCTGGGACGAGCAGTACTTC	CASSQGLTGGWDEQYF
TRBD2	TRBV5-1	TRBJ2-2	NA	TGCGCCAGCAGCTTGTTTCCCCTAGCGGGAGACACCGGGGAGCTGTTTTTT	CASSLFPLAGDTGELFF
NA	TRBV25-1	TRBJ2-1	few	TGTGCCAGCAGGGAAGCGGTGGTGGGAAGCTCCTACAATGAGCAGTTCTTC	CASREAVVGSSYNEQFF
NA	TRBV9	TRBJ1-4	NA	TGTGCCAGCAGCGCCGGGACCGCCAATGAAAAACTGTTTTTT	CASSAGTANEKLFF